Below, 18 T cell receptor beta chains from the same sample are listed, as sequenced in a study of cytomegalovirus exposure and HLA in healthy donors (dated by TCRdb to about 2017). To prepare the library, the immunoSEQ multiplex PCR assay was applied. For the multiplex PCR, a mixture combining 60 forward primers for TCR Vbeta segments and 13 reverse primers for TCR Jbeta segments was used. This is the immuneACCESS table as TCRdb keeps it, with only in-frame sequences that have V and J called. A part of the clones is gone; compared with another copy, unresolved V genes explain less than half, and the rest is unexplained. Across this sample there are 130,000 to 150,000 clones, with roughly 70% seen only once. Jointly, the top ten make up around 4.2% of the sample. The sample consisted of PBMCs. Source of these receptors: a man in his sixties in good health and CMV-seronegative.

The chain employs TRBV28 and TRBJ2-6; a weak D match, TRBD1 (5 bases). V was shortened by 6 bases and J by 1 base, with 10 bases between the two germline ends. The CDR3 is made up of 15 amino acids. Germline-derived CDR1 and CDR2 are MDHEN and SYDVKM. CDR3 protein: CASRSRGSGANVLTF. Here the CDR3 DNA reads TGTGCCAGCAGGTCAAGGGGTTCTGGGGCCAACGTCCTGACTTTC.

V and J are TRBV6-1 and TRBJ2-7; D gene uncertain. V lost 3 bases and J lost 0, with 6 bases in between. CDR1 and CDR2 from the germline V gene are MNHNS and SASEGT. The CDR3 covers 13 residues. CDR3 DNA: TGTGCCAGCAGTGACTACAGCTCCTACGAGCAGTACTTC. Amino acids: CASSDYSSYEQYF.

The V call is TRBV5-5, the J call TRBJ2-7; 7 nucleotides agree with TRBD2. The germline CDR1 and CDR2 sequences are SGHKS and YYEKEE (reference sequence). The V segment lost 0 bases and the J segment 2 bases; nucleotides outside the gene matches: 2. CDR3 length: 14 residues. The CDR3 coding sequence is TGTGCCAGCAGCTTGGTGCTAGCGGCCTACGAGCAGTACTTC. Its protein product is CASSLVLAAYEQYF.

On this clone: The same CDR3 is also encoded by other DNA sequences in this sample. The rearrangement uses TRBV18 and TRBJ1-2; 7 bases are shared with TRBD1. CDR3 size: 13 residues. Germline V gives CDR1 KGHSH, CDR2 LQKENI. V lost 4 bases and J lost 2; bases outside the gene matches: 1. In nucleotides, the CDR3 is TGTGCCAGCTCACAGGGGGCAAACTATGGCTACACCTTC. This encodes CASSQGANYGYTF. The variable domain in full, completed from reference TRBV18 and TRBJ1-2, reads NAGVMQNPRHLVRRRGQEARLRCSPMKGHSHVYWYRQLPEEGLKFMVYLQKENIIDESGMPKERFSAEFPKEGPSILRIQQVVRGDSAAYFCASSQGANYGYTFGSGTRLTVV.

V is TRBV25-1 and J is TRBJ1-3; D is ambiguous. Germline CDR1 reads MGHDK; CDR2 reads SYGVNS. Trimming took 3 bases from V and 2 from J, leaving 2 bases between them. The CDR3 has 12 residues. The CDR3 sequence is CASSDAGNTIYF. The CDR3 coding sequence is TGTGCCAGCAGTGACGCTGGAAACACCATATATTTT. Complete variable domain (other parts from reference TRBV25-1 and TRBJ1-3): EADIYQTPRYLVIGTGKKITLECSQTMGHDKMYWYQQDPGMELHLIHYSYGVNSTEKGDLSSESTVSRIRTEHFPLTLESARPSHTSQYLCASSDAGNTIYFGEGSWLTVV.

For the CDR3, the DNA is TGTGCCATCAGTTCAGCGGGACAGGGGAAAGAGACCCAGTACTTC. Protein product: CAISSAGQGKETQYF. The rearrangement links TRBV10-3 to TRBJ2-5; 10 bases agree with TRBD1. Germline CDR1 reads ENHRY; CDR2 reads SYGVKD. This CDR3 is built from 15 residues. With V trimmed by 5 bases and J by 3 bases, 6 bases remained unmatched.

The chain uses TRBV10-3 and TRBJ2-3; 11 bases line up with TRBD2. V lost 0 bases to trimming and J lost 6 bases; unmatched junction nucleotides: 8. Germline V lookup: CDR1 ENHRY, CDR2 SYGVKD. The CDR3 contains 17 residues. CDR3 bases: TGTGCCATCAGTGAGTCGTTTACTAGCGGGAGTTCGGATACGCAGTATTTT. Residues: CAISESFTSGSSDTQYF.

The chain has TRBV4-3 and TRBJ2-7, with 9 bases fitting TRBD2. CDR3 size: 15 residues. CDR1 is LGHNA and CDR2 is YSLEER in the germline V gene. V shed 1 base, J shed 1 base, and the junction held 2 bases outside the gene matches. The CDR3 here is CASSQGSGGSYEQYF. CDR3 DNA: TGCGCCAGCAGCCAAGGTAGCGGGGGTTCCTACGAGCAGTACTTC.

The genes are TRBV2 and TRBJ1-2; no definite D call. The CDR3 has 14 residues. Germline values: CDR1 SNHLY, CDR2 FYNNEI. V lost 8 bases to trimming and J lost 1 base, with 14 bases between them. The CDR3 sequence: CASLPFSGNYGYTF. The CDR3 DNA reads TGTGCCAGCTTACCATTTTCGGGTAACTATGGCTACACCTTC. The full variable domain, in which reference TRBV2 and TRBJ1-2 provide the parts outside the CDR3, is EPEVTQTPSHQVTQMGQEVILRCVPISNHLYFYWYRQILGQKVEFLVSFYNNEISEKSEIFDDQFSVERPDGSNFTLKIRSTKLEDSAMYFCASLPFSGNYGYTFGSGTRLTVV.

The V gene is TRBV6-6, the J gene TRBJ2-7; D not resolved. Germline CDR1 MNHNY, CDR2 SVGAGI (reference sequence). This CDR3 has 14 residues. The V end lost 2 bases, the J end lost 4 bases, and 12 bases lay between the germline ends. The CDR3 bases are TGTGCCAGCAGTTACGACGCGAGGCAATACGAGCAGTACTTC. This sequence encodes CASSYDARQYEQYF.

The sample holds one count of this clone. The chain recombines TRBV30 with TRBJ1-3, with D maybe TRBD1 (6 bases). The CDR3 length is 15 residues. V was pared by 1 base and J by 0 bases, with 10 bases between. In germline, CDR1 is GTSNPN, CDR2 SVGIG (reference sequence). DNA of the CDR3: TGTGCCTGGAGTGGACAGGCCTTCTCTGGAAACACCATATATTTT. Protein sequence: CAWSGQAFSGNTIYF.

The chain has TRBV7-2 and TRBJ2-3; D is ambiguous. This CDR3 has 14 residues. Per germline, CDR1 SGHTA and CDR2 FQGNSA. Trimming removed 5 bases at V and 3 bases at J, with 12 bases between. The CDR3 spells CASSPHSRTDTQYF. CDR3 in DNA: TGTGCCAGCAGCCCCCACTCGAGAACAGATACGCAGTATTTT. Together with reference TRBV7-2 and TRBJ2-3, the CDR3 gives the full variable domain: GAGVSQSPSNKVTEKGKDVELRCDPISGHTALYWYRQSLGQGLEFLIYFQGNSAPDKSGLPSDRFSAERTGGSVSTLTIQRTQQEDSAVYLCASSPHSRTDTQYFGPGTRLTVL.

The chain has TRBV6-5 and TRBJ1-1; the match to TRBD1 covers 7 bases. This CDR3 region has 16 residues. The ends lost 0 bases at V and 0 bases at J; junction bases unmatched: 4. Germline CDR1 MNHEY, CDR2 SVGAGI. The CDR3 here is CASSYSGQTLNTEAFF. The DNA of the CDR3 is TGTGCCAGCAGTTACTCGGGACAGACCTTGAACACTGAAGCTTTCTTT.

The chain is built from TRBV7-9 and TRBJ2-3; 9 bases map to TRBD1. J lost 4 bases, V lost 7 bases, and 6 bases had no gene match. Germline CDR1 reads SEHNR; CDR2 reads FQNEAQ (reference sequence). CDR3 length equals 14 residues. CDR3 DNA sequence: TGTGCCAGCAACCCGGGACAGGGCGCAGATACGCAGTATTTT. Amino acids: CASNPGQGADTQYF.

The rearrangement uses TRBV4-3 and TRBJ2-1; 7 bases fit TRBD1. V lost 2 bases and J lost 5; bases outside the gene matches: 15. This CDR3 has 18 residues. Germline lookup yields CDR1 LGHNA and CDR2 YSLEER. The CDR3 coding sequence is TGCGCCAGCAGCCAAAATCCCCCCGGGACAGTTGACCACAATGAGCAGTTCTTC. Amino acid sequence: CASSQNPPGTVDHNEQFF.

V is TRBV19 and J is TRBJ2-1; 8 positions match TRBD1. V lost 5 bases, J lost 2 bases, and 5 bases stayed unmatched. CDR1 and CDR2 from the germline V gene are LNHDA and SQIVND (reference sequence). There are 15 residues in the CDR3. The CDR3 DNA is TGTGCCAGTAGTCCACGACAGGGGACCTACAATGAGCAGTTCTTC. Amino acids: CASSPRQGTYNEQFF.

This clone was detected once. This chain links TRBV5-6 with TRBJ2-1; TRBD2 matches 13 bases. V trimming: 0 bases; J trimming: 2 bases; junction bases outside the gene matches: 5. Germline CDR1 is SGHDT and CDR2 is YYEEEE. The CDR3 totals 18 residues. The DNA of the CDR3 is TGTGCCAGCAGCTTGGCGGGGACTAGCGGGACCCCCTACAATGAGCAGTTCTTC. It is translated as CASSLAGTSGTPYNEQFF.

V and J are TRBV6-6 and TRBJ1-2, with 7 bases that match TRBD1. Germline V gene lookup returns CDR1 MNHNY and CDR2 SVGAGI (reference sequence). The CDR3 runs to 15 residues. Trimming cost V 6 bases and J 1 base; bases outside gene matches: 8. The CDR3 is CASRGIGTDNYGYTF. CDR3 in DNA: TGTGCCAGCAGGGGAATCGGGACAGATAACTATGGCTACACCTTC.